This TCR beta chain was retrieved from a study of PD-1 blockade in classical Hodgkin lymphoma. This CDR3 is built from 13 residues. V lost 7 bases and J lost 0, with 12 bases in between. CDR1 is GTSNPN, CDR2 SVGIG, per germline (reference sequence). The protocol was immunoSEQ multiplex PCR, while the TCRdb copy is restricted to in-frame clones and leaves out a portion. The data show around 91,000 clones, about four fifths seen once. As regards this clone: What it binds is not known.

The study, taken as a whole, reports: There was a significant rise in CD4+ TCR diversity by C4D1, with no such rise for CD8+. Patients with a complete response exhibited baseline diversity comparable to newly diagnosed patients. Lower baseline TCR diversity was reported for newly diagnosed patients than for healthy donors.

Every patient had relapsed following autologous stem cell transplantation, and cohorts differed in brentuximab vedotin exposure. The chain recombines TRBV30 with TRBJ1-2; D might be TRBD1 (6 bases). The clonotype was recovered from a human donor with classical Hodgkin lymphoma. Sequenced material: peripheral blood mononuclear cells (PBMCs), taken before the second cycle of nivolumab. In DNA form, the CDR3 reads TGTGCCTCCATGGACAGAACTAACTATGGCTACACCTTC. It encodes CASMDRTNYGYTF.